The T cell receptor beta chain described here comes from a study of blood T cell repertoires in COVID-19 (dated by TCRdb to 2020 to 2021). With respect to the entire study: Samples from collaborators originated in the United States, Italy and Spain and spanned both the acute and convalescent phases of COVID-19. The material from the prospective study consisted of cDNA or gDNA derived from T cells, B-cell-depleted T cells, or PBMCs. Deeply sampled blood TCRbeta repertoires from subjects exposed to, actively infected with, or recovered from COVID-19 were included in the dataset. The repertoires were released in a freely available public database meant as a resource for research on the immune response to SARS-CoV-2. The samples were drawn from the first 160 participants of the ongoing ImmuneRACE study and from some 1,300 subjects provided by 6 global collaborators. Sample metadata almost always included a de-identified subject ID, COVID-19 status, age in years and sex. HLA class I and class II types, where available, came from metadata supplied by the sample provider rather than from assay-based typing. Overall results and qualifications from the work: The amount of clinical and demographic metadata varied by source and participant and was provided uncurated.

In the prospective study, participants were roughly 18 to 100 years old, resided in 24 geographic areas of the United States, and were enrolled through a virtual design. Cohort assignment in the prospective study relied on participant-reported clinical history from a screening survey and a study questionnaire. Recovered participants in ImmuneRACE Cohort 3 were defined by two consecutive negative NP/OP PCR tests, clearance by a healthcare professional, or resolution of symptoms. In the prospective study, whole blood, serum and a nasopharyngeal or oropharyngeal swab were collected from each participant by mobile phlebotomists. Prospective study participants could optionally give additional blood draws and questionnaires over a 2-month period. Blood samples from the prospective study were shipped frozen or at room temperature prior to DNA extraction. Details on this clone: Its antigen remains unidentified. No per-base quality is available; no much larger clone lies one base away.

TCRbeta CDR3 regions were amplified from genomic DNA using the immunoSEQ Assay, a bias-controlled multiplex PCR. Per the source publication's procedure: The number of nucleated cells in each sample was estimated by amplification of reference gene primers within the assay. To quantify the absolute abundance of each unique TCRbeta CDR3 rearrangement, sequence reads were collapsed and filtered. For each sample, productive Simpson clonality was calculated by taking the square root of Simpson's diversity index across productive rearrangements. TCRdb's version of the immuneACCESS table is confined to in-frame rearrangements and falls short of the full clone set. An unresolved V gene accounts for under half of the shortfall where checked; the remainder is of unknown origin. V and J calls and clone size are those listed in that table; D and trimming were worked out from the DNA. The sample table records approximately 440,000 clones; about 90% of these occur just once. The ten largest clones represent about 0.57% of the sample.

The trim is 2 bases for V and 9 bases for J, with a gap of 17 bases between the germline ends. The CDR3 goes from the cysteine to the phenylalanine over 16 residues. Only the CDR3 DNA stays, 48 bases, in frame from base 1. The CDR1 and CDR2 encoded by the germline V gene are MGHRA and YSYEKL. This receptor was taken from a man between 18 and 29 years old who had recovered from COVID-19. Sequenced: PBMCs or T cells enriched from blood (not recorded which). The chain uses TRBV4-1 and TRBJ1-6, with no D gene named confidently. The CDR3 has the sequence CASSQYPPGERSPLHF. The sequenced DNA is TGCGCCAGCAGCCAATATCCCCCCGGTGAACGTTCACCCCTCCACTTT.